These 5 T cell receptor beta chains were sequenced from one sample in a study of T cell responses to AZD1222 COVID-19 vaccine. Clones were sequenced by immunoSEQ multiplex PCR, and TCRdb holds only the in-frame ones, with some missing. The sample contains approximately 88,000 clones, 78% of which appear only once. Specimen: peripheral blood, collected on day 0 of AZD1222 vaccination. The receptors were sampled from an adult in good health.

This clone has more than one count but fewer than ten. This rearrangement joins TRBV11-2 to TRBJ2-7, with a tentative D call TRBD1 (5 bases). This CDR3 comprises 17 residues. Germline loops: CDR1 SGHAT, CDR2 FQNNGV. Trimming removed 3 bases from V and 5 bases from J, with 23 bases in between. The CDR3 spells CASSFSLLEGATHEQYF. CDR3 DNA: TGTGCCAGCAGCTTCTCCCTCCTTGAAGGGGCGACCCACGAGCAGTACTTC.

The chain uses TRBV28 and TRBJ2-3, with 8 bases lining up with TRBD2. This CDR3 spans 16 amino acids. The J segment lost 6 bases and the V segment lost 6 bases, leaving 14 bases of the junction unmatched. Germline V gene sequence: CDR1 MDHEN, CDR2 SYDVKM. The CDR3 here is CASSDPGRGASDTQYF. CDR3 in DNA: TGTGCCAGCAGCGACCCAGGGCGGGGGGCGTCGGATACGCAGTATTTT.

The chain has TRBV4-2 and TRBJ2-7; 9 nucleotides line up with TRBD1. The trim removed 4 bases at V and 0 bases at J, leaving 4 bases unmatched. CDR3 length: 15 amino acids. Germline-derived CDR1 and CDR2 are LGHNA and YNFKEQ. The CDR3 DNA is TGTGCCAGCAGCCCACAGACAGGGGGCTCCTACGAGCAGTACTTC. It encodes CASSPQTGGSYEQYF.

The J gene is TRBJ1-2, the V gene TRBV9; 7 bases fit TRBD1. Germline V CDR1 and CDR2: SGDLS, YYNGEE. The V gene end was trimmed by 3 bases and the J gene end by 3 bases; junction bases not matched to a gene: 2. CDR3 length: 13 amino acids. Written as DNA, the CDR3 is TGTGCCAGCAGCGACACAGGGGACTATGGCTACACCTTC. Translation gives CASSDTGDYGYTF.

This chain uses TRBV4-3 with TRBJ2-7; TRBD2 is a possible D gene (8 bases). V was shortened by 6 bases and J by 3 bases, with 18 bases between the two germline ends. This CDR3 has 15 residues. Germline lookup yields CDR1 LGHNA and CDR2 YSLEER. CDR3 in DNA: TGCGCCAGCAGAGCGACAGGGACTAGAAGCTACGAGCAGTACTTC. Amino acids: CASRATGTRSYEQYF.